This entry concerns a single T cell receptor beta chain. What antigen it recognizes has not been identified. The record has no base qualities; no much larger clone is one base away. The sample originates from a study of regulatory T cells in long-lasting Graves disease listed by TCRdb under 2021. Turning to the overall study: Patients with newly diagnosed Graves' disease had been on antithyroid drugs for under 3 months. The study took place in China and was registered as a clinical trial. A total of 33 samples underwent TCR sequencing, from around 13 patients with persistent Graves' disease and 20 or so patients with newly diagnosed Graves' disease. Persistent Graves' disease patients were compared with newly diagnosed Graves' disease patients by peripheral blood TCR sequencing and RNA sequencing. The research as a whole found: The study examined only peripheral blood because the primary lesion, thyroid tissue, could not be accessed. A larger number of public clonotypes was shared among persistent patients (fewer than 3,000) than among newly diagnosed patients (around 880). The authors acknowledged the small sample size as a limitation that may reduce accuracy. Lower TCR Shannon entropy and fewer highly expanded clones were observed in persistent Graves' disease patients than in newly diagnosed patients, which suggested clonal expansion. Preferential use of TRBV28, TRBJ1-2 and TRBJ2-5 was observed in persistent disease, whereas TRBV20-1 and TRBJ2-1 were favored in newly diagnosed disease. Sequencing and analysis were limited to the TCR beta chain.

The germline V gene gives CDR1 as SGHVS and CDR2 as FQNEAQ. The V and J ends are trimmed by 5 bases and 6 bases, leaving 13 bases between them. The CDR3, from cysteine to phenylalanine, totals 13 residues. The sequence is cut down to CDR3 DNA, 39 bases in frame from base 1. Library method: multiplex PCR. Sequenced using an Illumina HiSeq 4000. TCR beta libraries were built with iRepertoire HTBI primers and Arm-PCR amplification of CDR3 regions. PCR products were gel purified before sequencing. The paper's data handling went like this. Across samples, roughly 60 TRBV and 13 to 15 TRBJ segments were identified and used for gene usage analysis of CDR3 amino acid clonotypes. Filtered high-quality paired reads were merged into contigs using COPE and FqMerger. BLAST was used to align contigs to the IMGT TRBV, TRBD and TRBJ reference genes, and CDR3 was defined following IMGT. Any clonotype with a frequency above 0.1% was counted as a highly expanded clone. Shannon entropy served as the measure of repertoire diversity, while the Gini coefficient captured V-J evenness. Public clonotypes were defined as clonotypes shared by more than one individual. TCRdb trimmed the raw reads at Q25, called clones with MiXCR and kept productive beta chains. Each CDR3 protein gets just one entry, which takes the most common genes and DNA from the rows behind it. The V and J calls come from TCRdb's annotation, not from the publication. For this sample the table gives about 320,000 distinct CDR3 sequences, of which 18% were detected only once. The ten largest clones take up more than 35% of the sample.

The time point label, as the study defines it: newly diagnosed GD, antithyroid drugs for less than 3 months. For both TCR sequencing and RNA sequencing, RNA was extracted from PBMCs in TRIzol. Graves' disease was diagnosed according to American Thyroid Association guidelines. The patients came from an endocrinology department in Xi'an, China. From each patient, around 9 milliliters of peripheral blood was collected into an EDTA anticoagulant tube. PBMCs were isolated by Ficoll Paque Plus density gradient separation without further T cell sorting. An Agilent 2100 Bioanalyzer and agarose gel were used to check RNA quality, and a NanoDrop 2000 was used to measure RNA concentration.

The source was peripheral blood mononuclear cells (PBMCs), collected at new diagnosis, from a patient treated with antithyroid drugs. The TCR sequence derives from a female donor with Graves disease. Recombination linked TRBV7-8 to TRBJ1-2; TRBD1 is a possible D gene, resting on 5 matching bases. The sequenced DNA: TGTGCCAGCAGCCCCGGGACGCTGGATGGCTACACCTTC. It translates to CASSPGTLDGYTF.